The 19 T cell receptor beta chains below were found in one sample sequenced in a study of T cells in Graves' hyperthyroidism and ophthalmopathy. TCR beta CDR3 region amplification was performed from RNA transcripts. Initially, a first-round RT-PCR of the TCR CDR3 employed the HTBI primer set. One entry per CDR3 protein, called by TCRdb with MiXCR from the multiplex PCR reads. The sample has around 250,000 distinct CDR3 sequences, more than 12% seen once. Material for sequencing was blood. These receptors originate from a woman aged 40 to 55 with Graves' hyperthyroidism that later progressed to Graves' ophthalmopathy.

The rearrangement joins TRBV3-1 to TRBJ2-1; the D gene is possibly TRBD1 (5 bases). CDR1 and CDR2 (germline): LGHDT, YNNKEL (reference sequence). V lost 4 bases and J 0 bases, leaving 10 bases between the germline ends. This CDR3 has 15 residues. The DNA of the CDR3 is TGTGCCAGCAGCCCAGGACAAGCCTCCTACAATGAGCAGTTCTTC. Its translation is CASSPGQASYNEQFF.

As regards this clonotype: The final CDR3 position lacks the conserved phenylalanine or tryptophan, pointing to a likely read error. The CDR3, as DNA: TGTGCCAGCAGCCGGGAAGAGACCCAGTACTCC. Protein: CASSREETQYS. The gene calls are TRBV6-1 and TRBJ2-5, with D unclear. The length of the CDR3 is 11 residues. Germline CDR1 reads MNHNS; CDR2 reads SASEGT. The ends were cut back, 6 bases at V and 3 bases at J, with 5 bases in the middle.

This clonotype was seen repeatedly, ten times or more. This rearrangement joins TRBV5-1 to TRBJ2-5; no definite D call. Germline-derived CDR1 and CDR2 are SGHRS and YFSETQ. Trimming took off 4 bases at V and 5 bases at J, with 15 bases between the two ends. This CDR3 has 14 amino acids. Here the CDR3 reads CASSPMAHRETQYF. In nucleotides, the CDR3 is TGCGCCAGCAGCCCAATGGCCCACCGGGAGACCCAGTACTTC.

This clonotype was counted at least ten times. The chain is built from TRBV6-5 and TRBJ2-3, with D possibly TRBD2 on 6 matching bases. The CDR3 is made up of 15 amino acids. The V end lost 2 bases, the J end lost 5 bases, and 14 bases lay between the germline ends. Germline loops: CDR1 MNHEY, CDR2 SVGAGI. The CDR3, as DNA: TGTGCCAGCAGTTACGTTAGCGGTCCGGGAGATACGCAGTATTTT. Residues: CASSYVSGPGDTQYF.

The V call is TRBV5-1, the J call TRBJ2-7, with D perhaps matching TRBD1 (6 bases). Trimming removed 4 bases at V and 0 bases at J, with 11 bases between. The CDR3 has 14 residues. Germline V gene data show CDR1 as SGHRS and CDR2 as YFSETQ. CDR3 loop: CASSSRDISYEQYF. The CDR3 DNA reads as TGCGCCAGCAGCAGTAGGGACATCTCCTACGAGCAGTACTTC.

This clonotype appeared many times. The J gene is TRBJ2-1, the V gene TRBV27; possibly TRBD2 for D (5 bases). The CDR3 spans 11 residues. V was cut by 10 bases and J by 7 bases, with 11 bases left in between. Looked up from germline, CDR1 is MNHEY and CDR2 is SMNVEV (reference sequence). The CDR3 here is CATLRGNEQFF. The CDR3 DNA is TGTGCCACCCTACGGGGTAATGAGCAGTTCTTC.

This clonotype showed up many times. V usage is TRBV10-2 and J usage is TRBJ2-7; 15 nucleotides match TRBD2. The CDR3 runs 21 residues. Germline V gene data show CDR1 as WSHSY and CDR2 as SAAADI. V trimming: 0 bases; J trimming: 4 bases; junction bases outside the gene matches: 16. CDR3 loop: CASSESNRGLAGGPSRYEQYF. CDR3 in DNA: TGCGCCAGCAGTGAGTCTAACAGAGGACTAGCGGGAGGGCCTAGTCGGTACGAGCAGTACTTC.

Ten or more counts support this clonotype. V and J are TRBV4-1 and TRBJ2-3, with D perhaps TRBD2 (5 bases). CDR1 and CDR2 from the germline V gene are MGHRA and YSYEKL. V was clipped by 0 bases and J by 2 bases, with 9 bases between them. The CDR3 spans 15 residues. Here the CDR3 reads CASSQDRGFTDTQYF. The CDR3 DNA reads TGCGCCAGCAGCCAAGATCGGGGATTCACAGATACGCAGTATTTT.

This clonotype was counted at least ten times. The V and J genes are TRBV10-2 and TRBJ2-7; 7 nucleotides agree with TRBD2. Trimming took 4 bases from V and 3 from J; bases not matched to a gene: 6. Germline assignment: CDR1 WSHSY and CDR2 SAAADI. This CDR3 is 14 amino acids long. The CDR3 nucleotides read TGCGCCAGCAGTGGGGGGGGGATTGGCTACGAGCAGTACTTC. This codes for CASSGGGIGYEQYF.

This clonotype was observed at least ten times. This chain uses TRBV4-1 with TRBJ2-2; D remains ambiguous. V lost 1 base, J lost 2 bases, and 14 bases lay in between. This CDR3 has 17 residues. Germline CDR1 and CDR2: MGHRA and YSYEKL. The CDR3 loop reads CASSQVGKDFNTGELFF. The CDR3 nucleotides are TGCGCCAGCAGCCAAGTTGGGAAGGATTTTAACACCGGGGAGCTGTTTTTT.

At least ten counts were recorded for this clonotype. This sequence joins TRBV28 and TRBJ2-3; tentative D call: TRBD2 (6 bases). The CDR3 extends over 17 amino acids. V lost 7 bases and J 5 bases, leaving 25 bases between the germline ends. Germline loops: CDR1 MDHEN, CDR2 SYDVKM. The CDR3 reads CASTGASANLGGDTQYF. DNA of the CDR3: TGTGCCAGCACGGGTGCTAGCGCAAACCTAGGCGGAGATACGCAGTATTTT. Full variable domain (rest looked up from reference TRBV28 and TRBJ2-3): DVKVTQSSRYLVKRTGEKVFLECVQDMDHENMFWYRQDPGLGLRLIYFSYDVKMKEKGDIPEGYSVSREKKERFSLILESASTNQTSMYLCASTGASANLGGDTQYFGPGTRLTVL.

A note on this clonotype: A junction boundary mismatches the germline segment, possibly from a read error. DNA for the CDR3: TGTGCCAACAGTTTTTCTTGGGAGAAGGGTGAGCCGTTCTTC. Its protein product is CANSFSWEKGEPFF. This sequence joins TRBV27 and TRBJ2-1, with D tentatively TRBD2 (5 bases). From germline, CDR1 is MNHEY and CDR2 SMNVEV (reference sequence). The CDR3 is made up of 14 amino acids.

The chain combines TRBV19 with TRBJ1-1; D gene unclear. The CDR3 has 15 residues. Germline V lookup: CDR1 LNHDA, CDR2 SQIVND (reference sequence). Trimming pared 7 bases from V and 4 bases from J, leaving 19 bases between. The CDR3 region is CASTPFFGEGTEAFF. In DNA, the CDR3 is TGTGCCAGTACCCCTTTTTTCGGGGAAGGCACTGAAGCTTTCTTT.

In the case of this clonotype: A much larger clone lies one base from this, so it may be a read error. The gene calls are TRBV29-1 and TRBJ2-5; 9 nucleotides agree with TRBD1. Germline lookup yields CDR1 SQVTM and CDR2 ANQGSEA. This CDR3 contains 16 residues. The CDR3 DNA reads as TGCAGAGTTGAAACCGCAGATGGGACAGGGATGGAGACCCAGTACTTC. Translating gives CRVETADGTGMETQYF.

This clonotype was counted many times. The genes are TRBV3-1 and TRBJ2-1; no clear D. V lost 3 bases, J lost 5 bases, and 11 bases lay in between. CDR1 LGHDT and CDR2 YNNKEL come from the germline V gene (reference sequence). The CDR3 totals 14 residues. CDR3 nucleotides: TGTGCCAGCAGCCACCAGATTATGAACAATGAGCAGTTCTTC. It is translated as CASSHQIMNNEQFF.

This clonotype was seen repeatedly, ten times or more. The chain links TRBV6-1 to TRBJ2-7; no firm D call. Trimming took off 6 bases at V and 4 bases at J, with 10 bases between the two ends. The CDR3 spans 12 residues. Germline CDR1 and CDR2: MNHNS and SASEGT. The CDR3 DNA sequence: TGTGCCAGCAGCCCATCAGAGTACGAGCAGTACTTC. Translation: CASSPSEYEQYF.

This clonotype was recorded at least ten times. The chain employs TRBV7-2 and TRBJ2-5; 8 nucleotides match TRBD1. The junction had 13 bases not matched to a gene; V was cut back by 6 bases and J by 7 bases. The V gene's germline CDR1 is SGHTA and CDR2 FQGNSA. This CDR3 is 15 amino acids long. This CDR3 reads CASRPVGTGEGTQYF. The CDR3 DNA follows: TGTGCCAGCAGGCCAGTCGGGACAGGCGAGGGGACCCAGTACTTC.

This clonotype was seen ten or more times. This sequence joins TRBV20-1 and TRBJ2-1; perhaps TRBD2 as D (7 bases). From germline, CDR1 is DFQATT and CDR2 SNEGSKA (reference sequence). V was pared by 4 bases and J by 5 bases, with 18 bases between. The CDR3 is 15 amino acids. CDR3 bases: TGCAGTGCTACCATGGGGGGGCTCCTCGACAATGAGCAGTTCTTC. Encoded protein: CSATMGGLLDNEQFF.

The table lists this clonotype with many counts. The chain joins TRBV5-1 to TRBJ2-1; 9 positions agree with TRBD1. The CDR3 is 14 residues long. Germline V gene data show CDR1 as SGHRS and CDR2 as YFSETQ. Trimming removed 4 bases from V and 10 bases from J; junction bases left unmatched: 9. Here the CDR3 DNA reads TGCGCCAGCAGCCCAGGACAGGGGTTTCGGGAGCAGTTCTTC. Amino acid sequence: CASSPGQGFREQFF. The full variable domain, in which reference TRBV5-1 and TRBJ2-1 provide the parts outside the CDR3, is KAGVTQTPRYLIKTRGQQVTLSCSPISGHRSVSWYQQTPGQGLQFLFEYFSETQRNKGNFPGRFSGRQFSNSRSEMNVSTLELGDSALYLCASSPGQGFREQFFGPGTRLTVL.